The T cell receptor (beta chain) under discussion was sequenced for a study of shared clonotypes between healthy human individuals. The method was immunoSEQ multiplex PCR; TCRdb's version includes in-frame clones alone and lacks a portion of them. The table has 1,500,000 or so clones, around 98.5% seen once. This CDR3 has 14 residues. The V gene lost 2 bases and the J gene lost 4 bases, with 12 bases spanning the gap. The germline CDR1 and CDR2 sequences are SEHNR and FQNEAQ (reference sequence). This clonotype originated in a man aged 30 to 39 in good health. Sample: naive CD4+ T cells sorted from blood. Stated subset: CD45RA+ positively selected. The chain combines TRBV7-9 with TRBJ2-7, with a possible D match to TRBD2 (6 bases). The CDR3 coding sequence is TGTGCCAGCAGCTTATTCCGGACTAAATACGAGCAGTACTTC. Translated, it gives CASSLFRTKYEQYF. The complete variable domain, with remaining parts taken from reference TRBV7-9 and TRBJ2-7, reads DTGVSQNPRHKITKRGQNVTFRCDPISEHNRLYWYRQTLGQGPEFLTYFQNEAQLEKSRLLSDRFSAERPKGSFSTLEIQRTEQGDSAMYLCASSLFRTKYEQYFGPGTRLTVT.